The rows below give T cell receptor beta chains drawn from one sample of a study of T cell responses to AZD1222 COVID-19 vaccine. The repertoire was sequenced with immunoSEQ multiplex PCR; TCRdb's copy has only in-frame clones and lacks some. The sample has fewer than 200,000 clones, about 90% seen once. The material was peripheral blood, obtained on day 0 of AZD1222 vaccination. The receptors were sampled from an adult in good health. Both conserved end residues are part of each CDR3. D genes are given only for firm matches. A row's size may be missing; if present it is once, few, many or a size class.

d_call | j_call | clone_size | v_call | cdr3_nt | cdr3_aa
. | TRBJ1-2 | . | TRBV28 | TGTGCCAGCAGTCGCGTCCAGGGCGGGTACACCTTC | CASSRVQGGYTF
TRBD1 | TRBJ1-2 | . | TRBV7-2 | TGTGCCAGCAGCGTACGGGACAGGACTAACTATGGCTACACCTTC | CASSVRDRTNYGYTF
TRBD1 | TRBJ2-7 | . | TRBV4-2 | TGTGCCAGCAGCCAAGAGGGACAGGGGAACGTTGGCGAGCAGTACTTC | CASSQEGQGNVGEQYF
TRBD2 | TRBJ2-1 | . | TRBV18 | TGTGCCAGCTCACCACAGCGGGGGGACAATGAGCAGTTCTTC | CASSPQRGDNEQFF
. | TRBJ1-6 | . | TRBV4-3 | TGCGCCAGCAGCAAAGGGGCCGGACCGGGGAGGAGCTCCTATAATTCACCCCTCCACTTT | CASSKGAGPGRSSYNSPLHF
TRBD1 | TRBJ1-2 | . | TRBV6-5 | TGTGCCAGCAGTTACGGGACAGGGAAGTATGGCTACACCTTC | CASSYGTGKYGYTF
. | TRBJ2-7 | few | TRBV24-1 | TGTGCCACCAGTGATAGGACAGTTCCTACGGGGGAGCAGTACTTC | CATSDRTVPTGEQYF
. | TRBJ1-1 | . | TRBV6-1 | TGTGCCAGCAGTGAATATCATCGGGGAGACACTGAAGCTTTCTTT | CASSEYHRGDTEAFF
. | TRBJ1-3 | . | TRBV7-9 | TGTGCCAGCAGCGCCAAAGGGGTCGGAAACACCATATATTTT | CASSAKGVGNTIYF
TRBD1 | TRBJ1-5 | . | TRBV7-8 | TGTGCCAGCAGCCTAGACAGGGGCAATCAGCCCCAGCATTTT | CASSLDRGNQPQHF
. | TRBJ2-7 | . | TRBV6-1 | TGTGCCAGCAGTGGAGGCACCCGGGACACCGGAGCCTACGAGCAGTACTTC | CASSGGTRDTGAYEQYF
. | TRBJ2-1 | . | TRBV11-2 | TGTGCCAGCAGCTTAGGGGTTTGGCCCGATGAGCAGTTCTTC | CASSLGVWPDEQFF
TRBD1 | TRBJ2-7 | . | TRBV3-1/TRBV3-2 | TGTGCCAGCAGCCAATCCGGGACAGGGGGTCGCGAGCAGTACTTC | CASSQSGTGGREQYF
. | TRBJ2-1 | . | TRBV6-2/TRBV6-3 | TGTGCCAGCAGCAAACCTACGGGGAGCGGGTGGTACAATGAGCAGTTCTTC | CASSKPTGSGWYNEQFF
TRBD1 | TRBJ2-7 | . | TRBV5-8 | TGTGCCAGCAGCTTTACCGGGACAGGGGGAGAGCAGTACTTC | CASSFTGTGGEQYF
. | TRBJ2-7 | . | TRBV7-2 | TGTGCCAGCAGCTTGACGGGGCCCTACGAGCAGTACTTC | CASSLTGPYEQYF
TRBD2 | TRBJ2-1 | . | TRBV3-1/TRBV3-2 | TGTGCCAGCAGCCTTGGGCGGGGGGGAGGTGAGCAGTTCTTC | CASSLGRGGGEQFF
TRBD1 | TRBJ1-1 | . | TRBV6-5 | TGTGCCAGCAGCGGGACAGCAGCAGGCACTGAAGCTTTCTTT | CASSGTAAGTEAFF
TRBD1 | TRBJ1-5 | . | TRBV24-1 | TGTGCCACCAGTGATCTTAAGAGGGGGCGGTTTGATAGCAATCAGCCCCAGCATTTT | CATSDLKRGRFDSNQPQHF
TRBD2 | TRBJ2-1 | . | TRBV5-5 | TGTGCCAGCAGCTTGGGGTCTAGCGGGAGGAGGTATGAGCAGTTCTTC | CASSLGSSGRRYEQFF
TRBD1 | TRBJ2-3 | . | TRBV28 | TGTGCCAGCAGTTTCCGGACAGGGGGCCGATCAGATACGCAGTATTTT | CASSFRTGGRSDTQYF
TRBD1 | TRBJ2-6 | . | TRBV5-4 | TGTGCCAGCAGCCAGGGACAGGGTTACTCTGGGGCCAACGTCCTGACTTTC | CASSQGQGYSGANVLTF
. | TRBJ2-3 | . | TRBV6-9 | TGTGCCAGCAGTAGGGACACGGCCACAGATACGCAGTATTTT | CASSRDTATDTQYF
. | TRBJ2-7 | once | TRBV6-5 | TGTGCCAGCAGTTACTCGAGGGTTACCCACGAGCAGTACTTC | CASSYSRVTHEQYF
. | TRBJ1-1 | . | TRBV10-3 | TGTGCCATCAGCAGGACGGTGAACACTGAAGCTTTCTTT | CAISRTVNTEAFF
TRBD1 | TRBJ1-2 | . | TRBV19 | TGTGCCTCCCTGGACAGGGCCACTTCTAACTATGGCTACACCTTC | CASLDRATSNYGYTF
. | TRBJ2-7 | . | TRBV11-2 | TGTGCCAGCAGCCCCATAGGGACCGGGACTGAAGAGCAGTACTTC | CASSPIGTGTEEQYF
. | TRBJ1-4 | . | TRBV5-1 | TGCGCCAGCAGCTTGGACGGCAATCCTAATGAAAAACTGTTTTTT | CASSLDGNPNEKLFF
TRBD1 | TRBJ1-1 | . | TRBV7-2 | TGTGCCAGCAGCTTGGGGGACAGGAGGAACACTGAAGCTTTCTTT | CASSLGDRRNTEAFF
. | TRBJ1-5 | . | TRBV7-9 | TGTGCCAGCAGCCCCCAGGGTAGGAATCAGCCCCAGCATTTT | CASSPQGRNQPQHF
TRBD1 | TRBJ2-5 | . | TRBV18 | TGTGCCAGCTCACCAAGGGGGCCCCGGGGAGAGACCCAGTACTTC | CASSPRGPRGETQYF
. | TRBJ2-7 | . | TRBV19 | TGTGCCAGTAGCCGGGGCCGGGACGCCTACGAGCAGTACTTC | CASSRGRDAYEQYF
TRBD2 | TRBJ2-1 | . | TRBV4-3 | TGCGCCAGCAGCCAAGATGTACTAGCGGGAGGGTATAGTGGTAATGAGCAGTTCTTC | CASSQDVLAGGYSGNEQFF
TRBD1 | TRBJ2-5 | few | TRBV7-2 | TGTGCCAGCAGCTACGGACAGGGGGGAGAGACCCAGTACTTC | CASSYGQGGETQYF
TRBD2 | TRBJ2-3 | . | TRBV5-6 | TGTGCCAGCAGCTTGGTTTGGGCTAGCGGGGGGGCGAGGACAGATACGCAGTATTTT | CASSLVWASGGARTDTQYF
TRBD1 | TRBJ1-1 | . | TRBV18 | TGTGCCAGCTCCGGACAGGGGGGTGAAGCTTTCTTT | CASSGQGGEAFF
TRBD1 | TRBJ1-4 | . | TRBV30 | TGTGCCTGGAGTAGTTCCGGGACAGTCCGTGAAAAACTGTTTTTT | CAWSSSGTVREKLFF
TRBD1 | TRBJ1-4 | . | TRBV6-5 | TGTGCCAGCAGGAAGACAGGGGTGGGTGAAAAACTGTTTTTT | CASRKTGVGEKLFF
. | TRBJ1-3 | . | TRBV12-3/TRBV12-4 | TGTGCCAGCAGCGACCTATCCCAAAACACCATATATTTT | CASSDLSQNTIYF
. | TRBJ2-2 | once | TRBV18 | TGTGCCAGCTCACGGATACAGGGAACTAGGATCGGGGAGCTGTTTTTT | CASSRIQGTRIGELFF
. | TRBJ2-6 | . | TRBV28 | TGTGCCAGCAGTTTGGCCGGGCCTGGGGCCAACGTCCTGACTTTC | CASSLAGPGANVLTF
. | TRBJ2-1 | . | TRBV5-5 | TGTGCCAGCAGCTTGTCGGAGTTCGGGCAGTTCTTC | CASSLSEFGQFF
. | TRBJ2-7 | . | TRBV5-1 | TGCGCCAGCACCGATCAGGGGTCCTCCTACGAGCAGTACTTC | CASTDQGSSYEQYF
. | TRBJ2-7 | . | TRBV30 | TGTGCCTGGAGTAAGTACAGGGTCTACGAGCAGTACTTC | CAWSKYRVYEQYF
. | TRBJ1-2 | . | TRBV18 | TGTGCCAGCTCCCTCGGGGAAGACTCATACTATGGCTACACCTTC | CASSLGEDSYYGYTF
TRBD2 | TRBJ2-2 | . | TRBV7-2 | TGTGCCAGCAGCTTAATGGGACTAGCGGGGAAGGTCGGGCTGTTTTTT | CASSLMGLAGKVGLFF
. | TRBJ1-1 | . | TRBV5-5 | TGTGCCAGCAGCTTGGGTGGGTTCACTGAAGCTTTCTTT | CASSLGGFTEAFF
. | TRBJ2-7 | once | TRBV4-3 | TGCGCCAGCAGCCAAGGGGCAGGGGCCTACGAGCAGTACTTC | CASSQGAGAYEQYF
. | TRBJ1-5 | . | TRBV1 | TGCACCAGCGTAACAGGGGATAATCAGCCCCAGCATTTT | CTSVTGDNQPQHF
TRBD1 | TRBJ1-5 | . | TRBV10-3 | TGTGCCATCAGCGAAGACAGGGGGAGTCAGCCCCAGCATTTT | CAISEDRGSQPQHF
. | TRBJ2-3 | . | TRBV9 | TGTGCCAGCAGCGTAGGGGAAGGGGCCACAGATACGCAGTATTTT | CASSVGEGATDTQYF
. | TRBJ1-2 | . | TRBV3-1/TRBV3-2 | TGTGCCAGCAGCCCGATTGAGGGGAGTTATAATGGCTACACCTTC | CASSPIEGSYNGYTF